Listed below are T cell receptor beta chains from one sample, sequenced in a study of human T cells and chemical hapten exposure. Each CDR3 protein is one row after TCRdb ran MiXCR on the RACE reads. The data contain around 50,000 distinct CDR3 sequences, 9.3% of them seen just once; the ten biggest clones take up 4.5%. The sample was whole blood, taken in connection with sensitization to the hapten diphenylcyclopropenone (DPC). These receptors were collected from a woman aged 50 to 60 with alopecia areata. Some clones in this sample may be carry-over from other donors' samples. CDR3s include the opening cysteine and the closing phenylalanine or tryptophan. Each record gives: V gene, J gene, clone size, CDR3 length, D gene, CDR3 DNA, CDR3 protein. A D gene is named only where the DNA matches it firmly. Part of the rows lack a size; the others show once, few, many or a class for expanded clones.

V: TRBV3-1; J: TRBJ1-1; size: .; length: 12; D: .; DNA: TGTGCCAGCAACCGGGGGGCTGCTGAAGCTTTCTTT; CDR3: CASNRGAAEAFF
V: TRBV11-2; J: TRBJ2-3; size: few; length: 15; D: TRBD2; DNA: TGTGCCAGCAGCCCCGCGGGACTAGCGGGAGGTACGCAGTATTTT; CDR3: CASSPAGLAGGTQYF
V: TRBV20-1; J: TRBJ1-2; size: .; length: 12; D: .; DNA: TGCAGTGCTAGAAGGTCGGAATATGGCTACACCTTC; CDR3: CSARRSEYGYTF
V: TRBV28; J: TRBJ2-7; size: many; length: 15; D: .; DNA: TGTGCCAGCAGTTTAGGGCAGGGAAATCTAGGAGAGCAGTACTTC; CDR3: CASSLGQGNLGEQYF
V: TRBV12-3/TRBV12-4; J: TRBJ1-2; size: many; length: 17; D: .; DNA: TGTGCCAGCAGTTTAAAGTTTATGGGATCCCCTCTGGCCGGCTACACCTTC; CDR3: CASSLKFMGSPLAGYTF
V: TRBV20-1; J: TRBJ2-2; size: many; length: 14; D: TRBD2; DNA: TGCAGTGCTCCGGGGAGGGCCGGTACCGGGGAGCTGTTTTTT; CDR3: CSAPGRAGTGELFF
V: TRBV28; J: TRBJ1-1; size: many; length: 13; D: .; DNA: TGTGCCAGCAGTTTCGGGCCGGTCACTGAAGCTTTCTTT; CDR3: CASSFGPVTEAFF
V: TRBV6-5; J: TRBJ1-5; size: few; length: 15; D: TRBD1; DNA: TGTGCCAGCAGACGACAGGGAAGTAGCAATCAGCCCCAGCATTTT; CDR3: CASRRQGSSNQPQHF
V: TRBV29-1; J: TRBJ1-5; size: many; length: 15; D: .; DNA: TGCAGCGTTGGACCGGGGGGCGGTAGCAATCAGCCCCAGCATTTT; CDR3: CSVGPGGGSNQPQHF
V: TRBV6-5; J: TRBJ1-5; size: many; length: 20; D: TRBD1; DNA: TGTGCCAGCAGTCACCCCTTCGAAGGGGGCGATGGTTATAGCAATCAGCCCCAGCATTTT; CDR3: CASSHPFEGGDGYSNQPQHF
V: TRBV20-1; J: TRBJ2-3; size: medium-sized; length: 14; D: TRBD1; DNA: TGCAGTGCTAGAATTACAGGGGGGACAGATACGCAGTATTTT; CDR3: CSARITGGTDTQYF
V: TRBV29-1; J: TRBJ1-1; size: .; length: 11; D: .; DNA: TGCAGCGTTGTACGGACAACTGAAGCTTTCTTT; CDR3: CSVVRTTEAFF
V: TRBV7-9; J: TRBJ2-3; size: few; length: 12; D: .; DNA: TGTGCCAGCGCCAAGGGCACAGATACGCAGTATTTT; CDR3: CASAKGTDTQYF
V: TRBV20-1; J: TRBJ2-3; size: many; length: 15; D: TRBD2; DNA: TGCAGTGCTAAACCTTTTGCGGGAGTAGGAGATACGCAGTATTTT; CDR3: CSAKPFAGVGDTQYF
V: TRBV28; J: TRBJ2-5; size: many; length: 15; D: TRBD1; DNA: TGTGCCAGCACCTCCCCTGGGACAGACGAAGAGACCCAGTACTTC; CDR3: CASTSPGTDEETQYF
V: TRBV6-6; J: TRBJ1-6; size: many; length: 12; D: .; DNA: TGTGCCAGCAGTTATCTCGATTCACCCCTCCACTTT; CDR3: CASSYLDSPLHF
V: TRBV10-3; J: TRBJ2-5; size: .; length: 14; D: .; DNA: TGTGCCATCAGTGGAGGGGCGAATCAAGAGACCCAGTACTTC; CDR3: CAISGGANQETQYF
V: TRBV18; J: TRBJ2-7; size: many; length: 16; D: .; DNA: TGTGCCAGCTCACTAGAACCCAGCGGAGCCTTCTACGAGCAGTACTTC; CDR3: CASSLEPSGAFYEQYF
V: TRBV7-2; J: TRBJ2-1; size: few; length: 12; D: .; DNA: TGTGTCGCGAGCATAGCGGACAATGAGCAGTTCTTC; CDR3: CVASIADNEQFF
V: TRBV7-9; J: TRBJ2-1; size: many; length: 12; D: .; DNA: TGTGCCAGCAGCAAGATGTACAATGAGCAGTTCTTC; CDR3: CASSKMYNEQFF
V: TRBV12-3/TRBV12-4; J: TRBJ1-3; size: .; length: 15; D: .; DNA: TGTGCCAGCAGTTTGAATCATAACTCTGGAAACACCATATATTTT; CDR3: CASSLNHNSGNTIYF
V: TRBV3-1; J: TRBJ1-2; size: .; length: 16; D: TRBD1; DNA: TGTGCCAGCAGCCAAGAGTATGGACAGGGGCTCTCTGGCTACACCTTC; CDR3: CASSQEYGQGLSGYTF
V: TRBV7-6; J: TRBJ2-2; size: many; length: 12; D: .; DNA: TGTGCCAGCAGCTCACCTACCGGGGAGCTGTTTTTT; CDR3: CASSSPTGELFF
V: TRBV29-1; J: TRBJ2-5; size: .; length: 11; D: .; DNA: TGCAGCGTTGAGTATCAAGAGACCCAGTACTTC; CDR3: CSVEYQETQYF
V: TRBV28; J: TRBJ1-1; size: .; length: 12; D: .; DNA: TGTGCCAGCCGCAGGGGAAGGACTGAAGCTTTCTTT; CDR3: CASRRGRTEAFF
V: TRBV4-2; J: TRBJ2-1; size: many; length: 16; D: TRBD2; DNA: TGTGCCAGCAGCCAAGAAGCTAGCGGACCCTACAATGAGCAGTTCTTC; CDR3: CASSQEASGPYNEQFF
V: TRBV5-4; J: TRBJ2-2; size: many; length: 15; D: .; DNA: TGTGCCAGCAGCTTGGACCAGATAAACACCGGGGAGCTGTTTTTT; CDR3: CASSLDQINTGELFF